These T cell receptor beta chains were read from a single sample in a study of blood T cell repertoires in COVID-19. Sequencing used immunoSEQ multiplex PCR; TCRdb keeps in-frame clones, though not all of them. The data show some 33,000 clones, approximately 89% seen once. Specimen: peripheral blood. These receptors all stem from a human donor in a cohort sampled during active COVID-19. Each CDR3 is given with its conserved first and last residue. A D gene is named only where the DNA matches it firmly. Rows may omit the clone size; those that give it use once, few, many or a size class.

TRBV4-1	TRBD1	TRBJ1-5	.	CASSQGQGSIQPQHF	TGCGCCAGCAGCCAAGGACAGGGGTCGATTCAGCCCCAGCATTTT
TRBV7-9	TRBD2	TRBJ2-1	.	CASSLLGLADNEQFF	TGTGCCAGCAGCTTATTGGGACTAGCGGACAATGAGCAGTTCTTC
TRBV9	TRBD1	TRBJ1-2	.	CASYEQGGGYTF	TGTGCCAGCTATGAACAGGGGGGTGGCTACACCTTC
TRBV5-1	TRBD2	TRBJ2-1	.	CASSPGLAGGNEQFF	TGCGCCAGCAGCCCCGGACTAGCGGGGGGAAATGAGCAGTTCTTC
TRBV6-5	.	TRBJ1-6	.	CASTKIRDGNSPLHF	TGTGCCAGCACCAAAATCAGGGATGGTAATTCACCCCTCCACTTT
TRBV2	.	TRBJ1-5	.	CASSDRGRYSNQPQHF	TGTGCCAGCAGTGATAGGGGCAGGTATAGCAATCAGCCCCAGCATTTT
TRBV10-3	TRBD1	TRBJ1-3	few	CAISESWTGGTGNTIYF	TGTGCCATCAGTGAGTCGTGGACAGGGGGTACAGGAAACACCATATATTTT
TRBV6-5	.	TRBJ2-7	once	CASSYDSNEQYF	TGTGCCAGCAGTTACGACAGTAACGAGCAGTACTTC
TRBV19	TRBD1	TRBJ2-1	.	CASSIGAGGTYNEQFF	TGTGCCAGTAGTATAGGGGCAGGGGGCACCTACAATGAGCAGTTCTTC
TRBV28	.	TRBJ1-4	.	CASSQVRFSGTNEKLFF	TGTGCCAGCAGCCAAGTGCGGTTTTCTGGAACTAATGAAAAACTGTTTTTT
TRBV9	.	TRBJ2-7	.	CASNPGSSAYEQYF	TGTGCCAGCAACCCGGGGTCTAGCGCCTACGAGCAGTACTTC
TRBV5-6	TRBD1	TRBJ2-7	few	CASSLPGQGSYEQYF	TGTGCCAGCAGCTTGCCCGGACAGGGCTCCTACGAGCAGTACTTC
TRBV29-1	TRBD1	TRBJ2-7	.	CSGGGDRGRYEQYF	TGCAGCGGCGGGGGGGACAGGGGGCGGTACGAGCAGTACTTC
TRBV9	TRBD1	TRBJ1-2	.	CASSAYQGGGYTF	TGTGCCAGCAGCGCCTACCAGGGGGGAGGCTACACCTTC
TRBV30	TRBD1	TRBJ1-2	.	CAWLGQGTHTF	TGTGCCTGGTTGGGACAGGGGACCCACACCTTC
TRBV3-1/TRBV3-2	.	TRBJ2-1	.	CASTPGLRYYNEQFF	TGTGCCAGCACCCCGGGACTCAGATATTACAATGAGCAGTTCTTC
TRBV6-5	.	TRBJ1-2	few	CASTRHVNYGYTF	TGTGCCAGCACACGACACGTTAACTATGGCTACACCTTC
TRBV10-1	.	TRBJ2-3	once	CASSEGRGSTDTQYF	TGCGCCAGCAGTGAGGGCCGGGGTAGCACAGATACGCAGTATTTT
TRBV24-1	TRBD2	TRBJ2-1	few	CATSETSGSSYNEQFF	TGTGCCACCAGTGAGACTAGCGGGAGCTCCTACAATGAGCAGTTCTTC
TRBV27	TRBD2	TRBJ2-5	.	CASSSGSPQETQYF	TGTGCCAGCAGTAGCGGGAGCCCCCAAGAGACCCAGTACTTC
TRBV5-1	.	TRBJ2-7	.	CASSLPGAYEQYF	TGCGCCAGCAGCTTGCCAGGGGCCTACGAGCAGTACTTC
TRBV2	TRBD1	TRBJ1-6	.	CATTGTASYNSPLHF	TGTGCCACCACCGGGACAGCCTCCTATAATTCACCCCTCCACTTT
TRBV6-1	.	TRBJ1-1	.	CASSELGGIRRAEAFF	TGTGCCAGCAGTGAATTGGGCGGGATCCGGCGGGCTGAAGCTTTCTTT
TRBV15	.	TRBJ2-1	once	CATSRAYNEQFF	TGTGCCACCAGCAGGGCTTACAATGAGCAGTTCTTC
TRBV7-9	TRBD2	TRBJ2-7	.	CASSLTSGDEQYF	TGTGCCAGCAGCTTGACTAGCGGGGACGAGCAGTACTTC
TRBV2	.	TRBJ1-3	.	CASRTRGASSGNTIYF	TGTGCCAGCAGGACTCGGGGGGCAAGCTCTGGAAACACCATATATTTT
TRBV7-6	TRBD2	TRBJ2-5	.	CASSFRPRTSGSQETQYF	TGTGCCAGCAGCTTTCGCCCCCGGACTAGCGGTTCCCAAGAGACCCAGTACTTC
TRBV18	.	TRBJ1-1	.	CASSPAVAQPGTEAFF	TGTGCCAGCTCACCTGCAGTAGCACAACCGGGAACTGAAGCTTTCTTT
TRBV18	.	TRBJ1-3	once	CASSPMAAGNTIYF	TGTGCCAGCTCACCGATGGCTGCTGGAAACACCATATATTTT
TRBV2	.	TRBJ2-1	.	CASSGNYEQFF	TGTGCCAGCAGTGGGAACTACGAGCAGTTCTTC
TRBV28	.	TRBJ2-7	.	CASSPGTKITYEQYF	TGTGCCAGCAGCCCCGGGACAAAAATTACCTACGAGCAGTACTTC
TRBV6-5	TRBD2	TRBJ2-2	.	CASSYRGEGTGELFF	TGTGCCAGCAGCTATCGAGGGGAGGGGACCGGGGAGCTGTTTTTT
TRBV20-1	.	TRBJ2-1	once	CSASNRVGINEQFF	TGCAGTGCTAGTAACAGGGTAGGGATCAATGAGCAGTTCTTC
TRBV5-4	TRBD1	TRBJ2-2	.	CASSLAPGQGNTGELFF	TGTGCCAGCAGCTTGGCCCCGGGACAGGGCAACACCGGGGAGCTGTTTTTT
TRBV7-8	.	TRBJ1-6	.	CASSLGGLVGKNSPLHF	TGTGCCAGCAGCTTAGGGGGTTTGGTCGGGAAAAATTCACCCCTCCACTTT
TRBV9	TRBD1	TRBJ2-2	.	CASSAGTGNTGELFF	TGTGCCAGCAGCGCCGGGACAGGGAACACCGGGGAGCTGTTTTTT
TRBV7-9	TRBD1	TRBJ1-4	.	CASSLRGTATNEKLFF	TGTGCCAGCAGCTTACGGGGGACAGCAACTAATGAAAAACTGTTTTTT
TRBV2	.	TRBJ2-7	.	CASSERGLYEQYF	TGTGCCAGCAGTGAACGAGGTCTCTACGAGCAGTACTTC
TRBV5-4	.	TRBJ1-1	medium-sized	CASRPVGGSTEAFF	TGTGCCAGCAGACCTGTAGGGGGTAGCACTGAAGCTTTCTTT
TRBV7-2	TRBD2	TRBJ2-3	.	CASRRSGGDTDTQYF	TGTGCCAGCAGACGTAGCGGGGGGGACACAGATACGCAGTATTTT
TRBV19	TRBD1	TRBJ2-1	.	CASSITGGQYNEQFF	TGTGCCAGTAGTATCACAGGGGGCCAATACAATGAGCAGTTCTTC
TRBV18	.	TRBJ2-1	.	CASSAYWGGAYNEQFF	TGTGCCAGCTCGGCCTACTGGGGAGGAGCCTACAATGAGCAGTTCTTC
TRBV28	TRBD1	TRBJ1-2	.	CASTLSGGYGYTF	TGTGCCAGCACCTTATCAGGGGGCTATGGCTACACCTTC
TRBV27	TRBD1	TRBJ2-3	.	CASSSHATGWRTDTQYF	TGTGCCAGCAGTTCTCACGCGACAGGGTGGCGCACAGATACGCAGTATTTT
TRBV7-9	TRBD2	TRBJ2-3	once	CASSSLIAGAFTDTQYF	TGTGCCAGCAGCTCCCTCATAGCGGGGGCCTTCACAGATACGCAGTATTTT
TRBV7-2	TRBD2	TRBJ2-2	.	CASSSWSGGGTGELFF	TGTGCCAGCAGCTCGTGGAGCGGGGGAGGAACCGGGGAGCTGTTTTTT
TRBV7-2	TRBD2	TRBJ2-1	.	CASSLDGAGEQFF	TGTGCCAGCAGCTTAGATGGAGCGGGAGAGCAGTTCTTC
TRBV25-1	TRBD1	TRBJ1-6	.	CASSGAGTGLSPLHF	TGTGCCAGCAGTGGCGCCGGGACAGGGCTTTCACCCCTCCACTTT
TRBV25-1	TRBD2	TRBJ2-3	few	CASSEPRTSGKNTDTQYF	TGTGCCAGCAGTGAACCCCGGACTAGCGGGAAAAACACAGATACGCAGTATTTT
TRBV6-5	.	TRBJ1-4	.	CASRPDSTTNEKLFF	TGTGCCAGCAGACCCGACAGCACAACTAATGAAAAACTGTTTTTT
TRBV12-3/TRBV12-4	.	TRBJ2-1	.	CASSPQPYSEQFF	TGTGCCAGCAGTCCGCAGCCTTACAGTGAGCAGTTCTTC
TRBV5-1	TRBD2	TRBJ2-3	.	CASRSGGGTDTQYF	TGCGCCAGCAGGTCGGGCGGGGGTACAGATACGCAGTATTTT